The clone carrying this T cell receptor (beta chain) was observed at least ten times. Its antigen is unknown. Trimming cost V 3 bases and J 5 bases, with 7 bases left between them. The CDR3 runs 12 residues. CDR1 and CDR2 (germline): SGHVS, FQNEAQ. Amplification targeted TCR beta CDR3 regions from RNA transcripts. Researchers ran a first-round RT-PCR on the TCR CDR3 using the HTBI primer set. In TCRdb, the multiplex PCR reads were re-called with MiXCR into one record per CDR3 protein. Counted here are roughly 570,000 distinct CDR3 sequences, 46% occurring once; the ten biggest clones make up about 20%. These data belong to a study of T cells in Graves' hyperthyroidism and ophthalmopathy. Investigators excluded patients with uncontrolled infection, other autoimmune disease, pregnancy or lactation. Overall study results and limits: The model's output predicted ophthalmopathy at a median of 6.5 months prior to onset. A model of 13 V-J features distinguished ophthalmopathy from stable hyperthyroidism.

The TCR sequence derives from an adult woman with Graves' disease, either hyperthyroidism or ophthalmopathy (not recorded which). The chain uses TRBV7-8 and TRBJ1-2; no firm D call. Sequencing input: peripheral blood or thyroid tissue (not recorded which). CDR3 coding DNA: TGTGCCAGCAGCTTTACAGAATATGGCTACACCTTC. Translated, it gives CASSFTEYGYTF.